This is a list of T cell receptor beta chains from one sample in a study of PD-1 blockade in mismatch repair-deficient tumors. Clones were sequenced by immunoSEQ multiplex PCR, and TCRdb holds only the in-frame ones, with some missing. The table records some 21,000 clones, almost 85% of them present only once. Sequencing used PBMCs, obtained 52 weeks after starting pembrolizumab. Every receptor here comes from an adult with mismatch repair-deficient cancer. CDR3s include the opening cysteine and the closing phenylalanine or tryptophan. A D gene is named only where the DNA matches it firmly. Size is stated for part of the rows, as once, few or many counts, or as a class when the clone is expanded.

DNA | CDR3 | V | D | size | J
TGTGCCAGCAACCACGGGGGAGTCGGAGAGCAGTTCTTC | CASNHGGVGEQFF | TRBV9 | . | . | TRBJ2-1
TGTGCCAGCGAGAGGTCGGGTCAGCCCCAGCATTTT | CASERSGQPQHF | TRBV28 | . | . | TRBJ1-5
TGTGCCAGCAGTTACGGGGCACAGGGAACTGAAGCTTTCTTT | CASSYGAQGTEAFF | TRBV6-5 | . | once | TRBJ1-1
TGCAGCGTCGCCGGGACAGAGAGGGGCAATGAGCAGTTCTTC | CSVAGTERGNEQFF | TRBV29-1 | TRBD1 | . | TRBJ2-1
TGTGCCAGCAGCTCAGACGGGACATACAGGACTGGCTACACCTTC | CASSSDGTYRTGYTF | TRBV9 | . | . | TRBJ1-2
TGTGCCAGCAGTGAACAGGGGTCTGAGCAGTTCTTC | CASSEQGSEQFF | TRBV25-1 | . | . | TRBJ2-1
TGTGCCAGCAGTGAAGCGTGGACAGGGGAAGGAAACACCATATATTTT | CASSEAWTGEGNTIYF | TRBV6-1 | TRBD1 | . | TRBJ1-3
TGTGCCTGGAGTCCGGACAGGGTCTATGAAAAACTGTTTTTT | CAWSPDRVYEKLFF | TRBV30 | TRBD1 | . | TRBJ1-4
TGTGCCACCAGCAGAGGACTAGTCTACGAGCAGTACTTC | CATSRGLVYEQYF | TRBV15 | . | . | TRBJ2-7
TGTGCCTCTACTAACCGGGCAGGGCCGAGCGGGATGATAAACAATGAGCAGTTCTTC | CASTNRAGPSGMINNEQFF | TRBV28 | TRBD2 | . | TRBJ2-1
TGTGCCAGCAGCTCCGGGGGTTACGCTGAAGCTTTCTTT | CASSSGGYAEAFF | TRBV13 | . | . | TRBJ1-1
TGTGCCAGCAGCCACAGCGGGAGGGCCGGATATGAGCAGTTCTTC | CASSHSGRAGYEQFF | TRBV14 | TRBD2 | . | TRBJ2-1
TGTGCCAGCAGTGAACAGGGCCAGAGTCAGCCCCAGCATTTT | CASSEQGQSQPQHF | TRBV6-1 | . | . | TRBJ1-5